A selection of T cell receptor beta chains follows, all from one sample in a study of shared clonotypes between healthy human individuals. Assay: immunoSEQ multiplex PCR; the TCRdb copy retains only in-frame clones and omits some. The sample has about 1,800,000 clones, just under 95% seen once. The sample taken for sequencing was naive CD8+ T cells sorted from blood. These TCRs come from a man aged 18 to 30 in good health. The CDR3 runs from the conserved cysteine through the conserved F or W. The order of the fields is clone size, J gene, D gene, V gene, CDR3 protein, CDR3 DNA. A D gene is named only where the DNA matches it firmly. Expanded clones get a size class; other rows say once, few or many, or leave the size out.

>.|TRBJ2-1|.|TRBV6-1
CASSPWDPLYNEQFF
TGTGCCAGCAGCCCCTGGGACCCCCTCTACAATGAGCAGTTCTTC
>.|TRBJ2-4|.|TRBV6-1
CASSAAPPHSEAKNIQYF
TGTGCCAGCAGTGCGGCACCGCCCCATTCCGAGGCCAAAAACATTCAGTACTTC
>.|TRBJ2-2|.|TRBV2
CASTWSAPNTGELFF
TGTGCCAGCACCTGGTCGGCCCCAAACACCGGGGAGCTGTTTTTT
>.|TRBJ2-5|TRBD2|TRBV6-7
CASTKGLAGGETQYF
TGTGCCAGCACCAAGGGACTAGCGGGTGGAGAGACCCAGTACTTC
>.|TRBJ2-1|TRBD2|TRBV7-9
CASSFPTSGAYNEQFF
TGTGCCAGCAGCTTCCCGACTAGCGGGGCTTACAATGAGCAGTTCTTC
>.|TRBJ1-4|.|TRBV27
CASSPGTYGQEANEKLFF
TGTGCCAGCAGTCCCGGGACCTATGGTCAGGAAGCTAATGAAAAACTGTTTTTT
>.|TRBJ2-5|TRBD1|TRBV11-2
CASSRGQARIHQETQYF
TGTGCCAGCAGCCGCGGACAGGCCCGCATCCACCAAGAGACCCAGTACTTC
>.|TRBJ2-7|.|TRBV7-6
CASSEGQFYEQYF
TGTGCCAGCAGCGAAGGGCAGTTCTACGAGCAGTACTTC
>.|TRBJ2-1|TRBD2|TRBV30
CAWDLTSAGEQFF
TGTGCCTGGGATTTAACTAGCGCCGGTGAGCAGTTCTTC
>.|TRBJ2-2|.|TRBV6-5
CASSSDLNPGGELFF
TGTGCCAGCAGTTCCGACCTGAACCCTGGCGGGGAGCTGTTTTTT
>.|TRBJ2-7|TRBD2|TRBV5-1
CASSGVGAGGFHEQYF
TGCGCCAGCAGCGGGGTGGGAGCGGGGGGTTTCCACGAGCAGTACTTC
>.|TRBJ2-5|.|TRBV7-9
CASSDSSGRGETQYF
TGTGCCAGCAGCGACTCGTCAGGAAGGGGCGAGACCCAGTACTTC
>.|TRBJ2-1|.|TRBV11-3
CASSLGGEGRPEQFF
TGTGCCAGCAGCTTAGGAGGGGAAGGGCGTCCTGAGCAGTTCTTC
>.|TRBJ2-7|TRBD2|TRBV4-1
CASSQRLAGFYEQYF
TGCGCCAGCAGCCAACGACTAGCGGGATTTTACGAGCAGTACTTC
>.|TRBJ2-7|TRBD2|TRBV18
CASSLGTSGRDEQYF
TGTGCCAGCTCACTTGGGACTAGCGGGAGGGACGAGCAGTACTTC
>.|TRBJ1-1|.|TRBV10-1
CASSELLNTEAFF
TGCGCCAGCAGTGAGTTGCTGAACACTGAAGCTTTCTTT
>.|TRBJ2-3|.|TRBV28
CASSPPIGPTDTQYF
TGTGCCAGCAGTCCCCCCATAGGACCAACAGATACGCAGTATTTT
>.|TRBJ2-5|TRBD2|TRBV30
CAWGTGTSGSRETQYF
TGTGCCTGGGGAACCGGGACTAGCGGGAGCCGAGAGACCCAGTACTTC
>.|TRBJ2-7|.|TRBV6-5
CASSYTGGSYEQYF
TGTGCCAGCAGTTACACCGGCGGCTCCTACGAGCAGTACTTC
>once|TRBJ2-2|TRBD1|TRBV10-3
CAISEGGRGHTNTGELFF
TGTGCCATCAGTGAAGGGGGCAGGGGCCACACGAACACCGGGGAGCTGTTTTTT
>.|TRBJ2-7|.|TRBV2
CASSDLTGARGYEQYF
TGTGCCAGCAGTGATTTGACGGGCGCGAGGGGCTACGAGCAGTACTTC
>few|TRBJ2-7|.|TRBV11-2
CASSLGGSYEQYF
TGTGCCAGCAGCTTGGGGGGCTCCTACGAGCAGTACTTC
>.|TRBJ2-7|TRBD1|TRBV4-1
CASSQGAPGTGAYEQYF
TGCGCCAGCAGCCAAGGGGCGCCCGGGACAGGGGCCTACGAGCAGTACTTC
>.|TRBJ2-7|TRBD1|TRBV9
CASSAGTGNSYEQYF
TGTGCCAGCAGCGCCGGGACAGGTAACTCCTACGAGCAGTACTTC
>.|TRBJ1-1|.|TRBV30
CAWSPWDGNTEAFF
TGTGCCTGGAGTCCTTGGGACGGGAACACTGAAGCTTTCTTT
>.|TRBJ1-5|.|TRBV19
CASSSGQWSNQPQHF
TGTGCCAGCTCCTCCGGACAGTGGAGCAATCAGCCCCAGCATTTT
>.|TRBJ2-3|.|TRBV11-2
CASSPGDRSTDTQYF
TGTGCCAGCAGCCCAGGGGACCGTAGCACAGATACGCAGTATTTT
>.|TRBJ1-1|TRBD1|TRBV6-1
CASRTWTGPNTEAFF
TGTGCCAGCAGAACCTGGACAGGGCCGAACACTGAAGCTTTCTTT
>.|TRBJ2-1|.|TRBV5-4
CASTSVGTHNEQFF
TGTGCCAGCACCTCGGTGGGGACCCACAATGAGCAGTTCTTC
>once|TRBJ1-5|.|TRBV15
CATTDSGNQPQHF
TGTGCCACTACGGACAGCGGCAATCAGCCCCAGCATTTT
>.|TRBJ2-1|.|TRBV11-2
CASSLVGSNEQFF
TGTGCCAGCAGCTTAGTAGGTTCAAATGAGCAGTTCTTC
>.|TRBJ1-1|.|TRBV28
CASSLWGDTEAFF
TGTGCCAGCAGTTTATGGGGGGACACTGAAGCTTTCTTT
>.|TRBJ2-2|TRBD1|TRBV6-5
CASRQGDTGELFF
TGTGCCAGCCGACAGGGGGACACCGGGGAGCTGTTTTTT
>.|TRBJ2-3|.|TRBV7-2
CASSPVNVTDTQYF
TGTGCCAGCAGTCCGGTAAATGTCACAGATACGCAGTATTTT
>.|TRBJ2-7|.|TRBV5-1
CASSLAEQPYEQYF
TGCGCCAGCAGCTTGGCCGAACAGCCCTACGAGCAGTACTTC
>.|TRBJ2-7|.|TRBV4-1
CASSVNAPSSYEQYF
TGCGCCAGCAGCGTCAATGCGCCTAGCTCCTACGAGCAGTACTTC
>.|TRBJ2-3|.|TRBV6-6
CASSFSAATSTDTQYF
TGTGCCAGCAGTTTTTCAGCAGCGACCAGCACAGATACGCAGTATTTT
>.|TRBJ2-5|.|TRBV2
CASSEAGTVNGETQYF
TGTGCCAGCAGTGAGGCCGGGACGGTTAACGGAGAGACCCAGTACTTC
>once|TRBJ1-2|.|TRBV29-1
CSVARDEGEKNYGYTF
TGCAGCGTCGCCCGGGACGAAGGGGAAAAGAACTATGGCTACACCTTC
>.|TRBJ2-7|TRBD2|TRBV27
CASSLSSGRAADEQYF
TGTGCCAGCAGTCTATCTAGCGGGAGGGCCGCGGACGAGCAGTACTTC
>once|TRBJ2-7|.|TRBV5-1
CASSSGARQIYEQYF
TGCGCCAGCAGCTCAGGGGCTCGGCAGATCTACGAGCAGTACTTC
>.|TRBJ2-2|TRBD2|TRBV4-1
CASSQASSGRVGTGELFF
TGCGCCAGCAGCCAAGCGTCCAGCGGGAGAGTTGGCACCGGGGAGCTGTTTTTT
>.|TRBJ1-1|.|TRBV11-2
CASSPGPRIEAFF
TGTGCCAGCAGCCCGGGACCGCGGATTGAAGCTTTCTTT
>.|TRBJ2-7|.|TRBV19
CASSIELHSSYEQYF
TGTGCCAGTAGTATAGAACTCCACAGCTCCTACGAGCAGTACTTC
>.|TRBJ1-5|.|TRBV6-6
CASDFWITDSNQPQHF
TGTGCCAGCGATTTTTGGATAACTGATAGCAATCAGCCCCAGCATTTT
>.|TRBJ2-3|TRBD2|TRBV28
CASQRESTDTQYF
TGTGCCAGCCAGCGGGAAAGCACAGATACGCAGTATTTT
>.|TRBJ2-5|TRBD1|TRBV4-1
CASSSRDREQETQYF
TGCGCCAGCAGCTCCCGGGACAGGGAGCAAGAGACCCAGTACTTC
>.|TRBJ1-3|TRBD1|TRBV29-1
CSVEAPDRAGNTIYF
TGCAGCGTTGAAGCCCCGGACAGGGCTGGAAACACCATATATTTT
>once|TRBJ2-3|TRBD2|TRBV6-5
CASSYTSGGTTDTQYF
TGTGCCAGCAGTTACACTAGCGGGGGGACCACAGATACGCAGTATTTT
>.|TRBJ1-2|.|TRBV4-3
CASSQDLRANYGYTF
TGCGCCAGCAGCCAAGATCTTAGAGCTAACTATGGCTACACCTTC
>.|TRBJ1-1|.|TRBV5-1
CASSLAIIGRTYTEAFF
TGCGCCAGCAGCTTGGCCATTATCGGGCGGACCTACACTGAAGCTTTCTTT
>.|TRBJ2-7|.|TRBV27
CASSFSPITKDEQYF
TGTGCCAGCAGTTTCTCCCCAATAACAAAGGACGAGCAGTACTTC
>.|TRBJ1-5|.|TRBV2
CASSEIGLETSNQPQHF
TGTGCCAGCAGTGAAATAGGTTTAGAGACTAGCAATCAGCCCCAGCATTTT
>.|TRBJ2-7|.|TRBV30
CAWSDSDDHSSYEQYF
TGTGCCTGGAGTGACTCTGACGATCATAGCTCCTACGAGCAGTACTTC
>.|TRBJ2-3|.|TRBV10-3
CAIRGASTDTQYF
TGTGCCATCAGGGGAGCTAGCACAGATACGCAGTATTTT
>.|TRBJ2-1|.|TRBV6-1
CASSEGIASYNEQFF
TGTGCCAGCAGTGAAGGGATTGCGAGCTACAATGAGCAGTTCTTC
>.|TRBJ2-1|TRBD2|TRBV5-4
CASSSGLVNEQFF
TGTGCCAGCAGCAGTGGACTAGTCAATGAGCAGTTCTTC
>.|TRBJ2-3|TRBD2|TRBV7-8
CASSFTSGGTDTQYF
TGTGCCAGCAGCTTTACTAGCGGCGGCACAGATACGCAGTATTTT
>.|TRBJ2-1|TRBD2|TRBV7-9
CASSISTSGRDEQFF
TGTGCCAGCAGCATCTCGACTAGCGGGAGGGATGAGCAGTTCTTC
>.|TRBJ2-3|.|TRBV19
CASSIKGLGTDTQYF
TGTGCCAGTAGTATAAAGGGGCTAGGCACAGATACGCAGTATTTT